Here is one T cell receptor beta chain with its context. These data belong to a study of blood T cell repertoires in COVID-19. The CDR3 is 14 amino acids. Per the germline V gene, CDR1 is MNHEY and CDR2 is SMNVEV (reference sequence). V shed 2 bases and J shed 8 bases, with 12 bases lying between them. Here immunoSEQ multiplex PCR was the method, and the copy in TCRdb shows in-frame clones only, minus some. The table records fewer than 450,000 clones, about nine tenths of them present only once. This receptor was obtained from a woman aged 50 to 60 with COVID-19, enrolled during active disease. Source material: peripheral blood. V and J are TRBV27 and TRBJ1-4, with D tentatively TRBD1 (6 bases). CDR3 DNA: TGTGCCAGCAGTTTACAGGGACAACGGGAAAAACTGTTTTTT. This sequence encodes CASSLQGQREKLFF.